This entry lists 28 T cell receptor beta chains sequenced from one sample in a study of regulatory T cells in long-lasting Graves disease. Relying on iRepertoire HTBI primers and Arm-PCR of CDR3 regions, the team built TCR beta libraries. One entry per CDR3 protein results from TCRdb running MiXCR on the multiplex PCR reads. The sample lists fewer than 450,000 distinct CDR3 sequences, more than 20% seen once, with about a fifth in the top ten. Described time point: persistent/refractory GD, antithyroid drugs over 5 years with positive TRAb. Preparation of the TCR library used RNA extracted from PBMCs. The sequencing here drew on peripheral blood mononuclear cells (PBMCs), taken when the disease was refractory, from a patient treated with antithyroid drugs. The receptors stem from a female donor with Graves disease.

This clonotype was seen many times. The chain combines TRBV6-2 or TRBV6-3 with TRBJ1-1; D ambiguous. The CDR3 spans 14 residues. CDR1 MNHEY and CDR2 SVGEGT come from the germline V gene. The V end lost 0 bases, the J end lost 1 base, and 6 bases lay between the germline ends. The CDR3 reads CASSYSAENTEAFF. DNA of the CDR3: TGTGCCAGCAGTTACTCGGCAGAGAACACTGAAGCTTTCTTT.

The chain carries TRBV7-3 and TRBJ1-6, with 8 bases identical to TRBD1. The V and J ends lost 2 bases and 9 bases, in that order; junction bases with no gene match: 21. This CDR3 is built from 20 residues. Germline loops: CDR1 SGHTA, CDR2 FQGTGA. CDR3 sequence: CASSLGPGQEERISGSPLHF. In nucleotides, the CDR3 is TGTGCCAGCAGCTTAGGCCCGGGACAGGAGGAACGCATAAGTGGTTCACCCCTCCACTTT.

The V gene is TRBV18, the J gene TRBJ1-1; 12 bases align to TRBD1. The CDR3 is 16 amino acids. In germline, CDR1 is KGHSH, CDR2 LQKENI. Unmatched junction bases numbered 6, after V lost 3 bases and J lost 4 bases. The CDR3 nucleotides are TGTGCCAGCTCACCCCCGGGACAGGGGGCGCCCACTGAAGCTTTCTTT. It yields the protein CASSPPGQGAPTEAFF.

The chain links TRBV12-3 or TRBV12-4 to TRBJ2-7; TRBD2 is a possible D gene (6 bases). The CDR3 extends over 14 amino acids. V was cut by 8 bases and J by 6 bases, with 20 bases left in between. This chain's CDR3 is CASRLAEVTGEQYF. The CDR3 DNA sequence: TGTGCCAGCCGATTAGCGGAGGTGACGGGCGAGCAGTACTTC.

The sample holds many counts of this clonotype. The rearrangement joins TRBV2 to TRBJ2-2; D is ambiguous. CDR1 is SNHLY and CDR2 is FYNNEI in the germline V gene. The V end was cut by 6 bases, the J end by 4 bases, with 15 bases between. This CDR3 is 15 amino acids long. The CDR3 protein is CASRSTPWATGELFF. CDR3 bases: TGTGCCAGCAGATCCACCCCCTGGGCCACCGGGGAGCTGTTTTTT.

This rearrangement joins TRBV7-8 to TRBJ2-4, with D perhaps matching TRBD1 (5 bases). This CDR3 is 19 amino acids long. The germline gives CDR1 SGHVS, CDR2 FQNEAQ. The ends were cut back, 3 bases at V and 1 base at J, with 22 bases in the middle. The CDR3 DNA follows: TGTGCCAGCAGCTTGAAGTCGACAGTCCAAAGGCTGGCCAAAAACATTCAGTACTTC. Translation gives CASSLKSTVQRLAKNIQYF.

The sample holds many counts of this clonotype. The chain carries TRBV18 and TRBJ2-7; D remains ambiguous. The germline gives CDR1 KGHSH, CDR2 LQKENI. The V gene lost 3 bases and the J gene lost 0 bases, with 6 bases spanning the gap. The CDR3 is made up of 13 amino acids. CDR3 bases: TGTGCCAGCTCACCCGCAAACTCCTACGAGCAGTACTTC. Translated, it gives CASSPANSYEQYF. The full variable domain, rest sourced from reference TRBV18 and TRBJ2-7, is NAGVMQNPRHLVRRRGQEARLRCSPMKGHSHVYWYRQLPEEGLKFMVYLQKENIIDESGMPKERFSAEFPKEGPSILRIQQVVRGDSAAYFCASSPANSYEQYFGPGTRLTVT.

Only a few counts were recorded for this clonotype. Compared with germline, one end of the junction differs, possibly owing to a read error. The chain combines TRBV15 with TRBJ1-1; 7 nucleotides agree with TRBD1. The V gene's germline CDR1 is LNHNV and CDR2 YYDKDF (reference sequence). The CDR3 length is 14 residues. CDR3 amino acids: CATSGDRVWTEAFF. Here the CDR3 DNA reads TGTGCCACCAGCGGAGACAGGGTTTGGACTGAAGCTTTCTTT.

The CDR3 bases are TGTGCCAGCAGCTCTTATTCCCCAGATACGCAGTATTTT. Translating it yields CASSSYSPDTQYF. The rearrangement uses TRBV7-2 and TRBJ2-3, with no clear D. Germline CDR1 and CDR2: SGHTA and FQGNSA. Trimming left V 4 bases short and J 4 bases short, with 9 bases between. This CDR3 region has 13 residues.

V and J are TRBV7-9 and TRBJ2-2, with D uncertain. The CDR3 sequence is 12 residues long. The germline CDR1 and CDR2 sequences are SEHNR and FQNEAQ (reference sequence). Trimming took 7 bases from V and 3 from J, leaving 6 bases between them. The CDR3 spells CASTADTGELFF. CDR3 bases: TGTGCCAGCACCGCTGACACCGGGGAGCTGTTTTTT.

The V and J genes are TRBV7-2 and TRBJ2-7; 8 nucleotides line up with TRBD2. This CDR3 has 17 amino acids. Germline-derived CDR1 and CDR2 are SGHTA and FQGNSA. Trimming removed 2 bases from V and 4 bases from J; junction bases left unmatched: 13. This chain's CDR3 is CASSLTLQGLGFYEQYF. The DNA of the CDR3 is TGTGCCAGCAGCTTAACCCTTCAGGGACTAGGGTTTTACGAGCAGTACTTC.

This clonotype was picked up many times. The gene calls are TRBV6-5 and TRBJ2-5; 8 bases align to TRBD2. CDR3 length: 14 amino acids. Germline V gives CDR1 MNHEY, CDR2 SVGAGI. With 3 bases clipped from V and 5 bases from J, the junction kept 5 bases outside the gene matches. The CDR3 sequence is CASSYPGGTETQYF. The CDR3 region has the DNA TGTGCCAGCAGTTATCCGGGGGGGACGGAGACCCAGTACTTC.

This CDR3 is CASLPAGVSTDTQYF. In DNA form, the CDR3 reads TGTGCCAGCCTACCAGCCGGGGTTAGCACAGATACGCAGTATTTT. The V call is TRBV28, the J call TRBJ2-3, with D possibly matching TRBD2 (5 bases). The CDR3 extends over 15 amino acids. V was trimmed by 8 bases and J by 0 bases, leaving 15 bases between them. Germline CDR1 MDHEN, CDR2 SYDVKM.

This sequence joins TRBV7-2 and TRBJ2-3; 10 bases align to TRBD2. V gave up 5 bases and J gave up 2 bases; unmatched junction bases: 13. This CDR3 is built from 18 residues. Germline loops: CDR1 SGHTA, CDR2 FQGNSA. The CDR3 loop is CASSLRTKSGRATDTQYF. The CDR3, as DNA: TGTGCCAGCAGCCTACGGACTAAGAGCGGGAGGGCCACAGATACGCAGTATTTT.

This clonotype was counted ten times or more. This sequence joins TRBV12-3 or TRBV12-4 and TRBJ2-7; TRBD1 aligns across 9 bases. Trimming at V came to 2 bases and at J to 3 bases, leaving 2 bases not matched to a gene. The CDR3 covers 14 residues. This chain's CDR3 is CASSLSDRGYEQYF. The CDR3 nucleotides are TGTGCCAGCAGTTTATCGGACAGGGGCTACGAGCAGTACTTC.

The chain combines TRBV7-2 with TRBJ1-2, with D possibly TRBD1 on 5 matching bases. The CDR3 runs 13 residues. V was shortened by 6 bases and J by 4 bases, with 12 bases between the two germline ends. Germline CDR1 is SGHTA and CDR2 is FQGNSA. CDR3: CASRKAGTYGYTF. CDR3 coding DNA: TGTGCCAGCAGGAAGGCAGGGACCTATGGCTACACCTTC.

This clonotype has a count of ten or more. The J gene is TRBJ1-2, the V gene TRBV20-1, with 7 bases that match TRBD1. CDR1 is DFQATT and CDR2 is SNEGSKA in the germline V gene (reference sequence). CDR3 length equals 12 residues. The ends lost 5 bases at V and 2 bases at J; junction bases unmatched: 2. CDR3 in amino acids: CSAGDSNYGYTF. DNA of the CDR3: TGCAGTGCTGGGGACAGCAACTATGGCTACACCTTC.

The chain links TRBV6-9 to TRBJ1-2, with TRBD1 matching over 7 bases. Losses at the gene ends were 3 bases for V and 4 bases for J; bases not matched to a gene: 5. Germline lookup yields CDR1 MNHGY and CDR2 SVAAGI. CDR3 length: 14 amino acids. The CDR3 here is CASSYLGQSYGYTF. CDR3 coding DNA: TGTGCCAGCAGTTACTTGGGACAGTCCTATGGCTACACCTTC.

This clonotype appeared many times. The rearrangement joins TRBV7-9 to TRBJ1-2, with no clear D. This CDR3 comprises 13 residues. Germline assignment: CDR1 SEHNR and CDR2 FQNEAQ (reference sequence). Trimming took off 5 bases at V and 3 bases at J, with 10 bases between the two ends. The DNA of the CDR3 is TGTGCCAGCAGCCCCCCCTGGGACTATGGCTACACCTTC. Translation gives CASSPPWDYGYTF.

V usage is TRBV4-1 and J usage is TRBJ1-2, with 8 bases matching TRBD1. Germline-derived CDR1 and CDR2 are MGHRA and YSYEKL. This CDR3 contains 13 residues. The V and J ends lost 4 bases and 10 bases, in that order; junction bases with no gene match: 8. CDR3 bases: TGCGCCAGCAGCCCGAACAGGGGGAGCCACTACACCTTC. Its protein is CASSPNRGSHYTF.

The sample holds many counts of this clonotype. The chain couples TRBV5-1 to TRBJ2-2; D uncertain. Between the trimmed V and J ends, which lost 0 bases and 15 bases, there was a span of 6 bases. CDR1 SGHRS and CDR2 YFSETQ come from the germline V gene. The CDR3 consists of 10 residues. CDR3 bases: TGCGCCAGCAGCTTGGAATGGGTGTTTTTT. It is translated as CASSLEWVFF.

This chain joins TRBV4-1 and TRBJ2-5; 7 nucleotides align to TRBD1. Germline values: CDR1 MGHRA, CDR2 YSYEKL. CDR3 size: 15 residues. V was clipped by 3 bases and J by 2 bases; unmatched bases: 6. The DNA of the CDR3 is TGCGCCAGCAGCCACTATGGGACAGCTCAAGAGACCCAGTACTTC. Translating it yields CASSHYGTAQETQYF.

This clonotype has more than one count but fewer than ten. V and J are TRBV20-1 and TRBJ2-7; D may be TRBD1 or TRBD2 (6 bases each). The germline gives CDR1 DFQATT, CDR2 SNEGSKA (reference sequence). The CDR3 is 14 amino acids. V lost 4 bases to trimming and J lost 3 bases, with 16 bases between them. The CDR3 loop reads CSAIRGVDYYEQYF. Here the CDR3 DNA reads TGCAGTGCTATTAGGGGGGTGGACTACTACGAGCAGTACTTC.

Regarding this clonotype: A much more abundant neighbour one base away suggests this may be a read error. This chain joins TRBV18 and TRBJ1-4; D is ambiguous. The CDR3 has 15 amino acids. Trimming left V 5 bases short and J 3 bases short, with 13 bases between. Germline V lookup: CDR1 KGHSH, CDR2 LQKENI. The CDR3 nucleotides read TGTGCCAGCTCAGCGGGCGGCCTTGCTAATGAAAAACTGTTTTTT. This translates into CASSAGGLANEKLFF.

The chain carries TRBV5-6 and TRBJ2-2, with D maybe TRBD1 (7 bases). This CDR3 is built from 18 residues. V shed 0 bases and J shed 7 bases, with 22 bases lying between them. Germline V gene sequence: CDR1 SGHDT, CDR2 YYEEEE. CDR3 sequence reads: CASSLDRGGGYVHGELFF. CDR3 sequence (DNA): TGTGCCAGCAGCTTGGATCGTGGAGGGGGCTACGTCCACGGGGAGCTGTTTTTT.

V usage is TRBV10-3 and J usage is TRBJ2-6; D is uncertain. This CDR3 has 12 amino acids. Germline V gene lookup returns CDR1 ENHRY and CDR2 SYGVKD. The V and J ends lost 7 bases and 4 bases respectively, with 5 bases between them. This chain's CDR3 is CAITPGANVLTF. The CDR3, as DNA: TGTGCCATCACTCCCGGGGCCAACGTCCTGACTTTC.

This clonotype was seen many times. V gene TRBV12-3 or TRBV12-4 combines with J gene TRBJ2-5; no reliable D call. CDR3 length equals 14 residues. V was shortened by 4 bases and J by 7 bases, with 16 bases between the two germline ends. The CDR3 DNA sequence: TGTGCCAGCAGTTGGCCGACTGGGGTTGGGACCCAGTACTTC. Encoded protein: CASSWPTGVGTQYF.

This clonotype was found many times. The chain joins TRBV20-1 to TRBJ1-5, with 7 bases matching TRBD1. The CDR3 sequence is 15 residues long. J was trimmed by 1 base and V by 3 bases; bases with no gene match: 6. Germline CDR1 reads DFQATT; CDR2 reads SNEGSKA (reference sequence). Written as DNA, the CDR3 is TGCAGTGCTAGTCCCTGGACAGGCAGCAATCAGCCCCAGCATTTT. Translating it yields CSASPWTGSNQPQHF.